This T cell receptor (beta chain) is from a study of T-cell reconstitution after alpha-beta-depleted transplantation in children. General study findings and limits: The study reportedly traced alpha-beta T cells about two months after transplant to several hundred expanded graft clones. Among T cells one year after transplant, newly produced cells accounted for most counts and diversity. Certain patients had high TCRbeta diversity at day 60, and it came from recipient T cells and thymic progenitors that survived.

Library preparation (for TCRbeta) was performed with unique molecular identifiers. TCRdb re-derived calls from the PCR reads in MiXCR, one entry per CDR3 protein. The repertoire includes about 870,000 distinct CDR3 sequences, roughly 15% of them detected once, and around 5% sits in the top ten. For this clonotype: Its antigen is undetermined.

CDR1 and CDR2 from the germline V gene are SGHTA and FQGNSA. The CDR3 loop spans 14 amino acids. Trimming removed 5 bases at V and 11 bases at J, with 22 bases between. The TCR comes from a male patient aged 5 to 17 who had a stem cell transplant for acute lymphoblastic leukemia, so the T cells may come from the graft donor. The chain employs TRBV7-2 and TRBJ2-7; possible D gene TRBD1, 5 bases. Here the sequenced sample was PBMCs, mostly from graft donor cells, taken 360 days after TCRalphabeta/CD19-depleted stem cell transplant. The CDR3 loop is CASSPKDRFGRKYF. CDR3 coding DNA: TGTGCCAGCAGCCCTAAAGACAGATTCGGGCGAAAGTACTTC. The full variable domain, its missing parts supplied by reference TRBV7-2 and TRBJ2-7, is GAGVSQSPSNKVTEKGKDVELRCDPISGHTALYWYRQSLGQGLEFLIYFQGNSAPDKSGLPSDRFSAERTGGSVSTLTIQRTQQEDSAVYLCASSPKDRFGRKYFGPGTRLTVT.